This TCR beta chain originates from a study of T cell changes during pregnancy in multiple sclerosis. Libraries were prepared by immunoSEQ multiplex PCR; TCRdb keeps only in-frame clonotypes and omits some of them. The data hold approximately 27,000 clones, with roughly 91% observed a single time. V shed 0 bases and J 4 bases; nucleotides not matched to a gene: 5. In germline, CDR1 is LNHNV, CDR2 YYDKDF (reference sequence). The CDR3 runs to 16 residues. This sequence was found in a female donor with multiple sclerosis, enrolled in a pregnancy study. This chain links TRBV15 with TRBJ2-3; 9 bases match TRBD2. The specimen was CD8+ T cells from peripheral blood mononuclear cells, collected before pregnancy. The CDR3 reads CATSRDRRGGPDTQYF. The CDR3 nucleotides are TGTGCCACCAGCAGAGATCGGCGGGGGGGCCCAGATACGCAGTATTTT.